The entry that follows covers one T cell receptor beta chain sequence. The antigen is unknown. The data stem from a study of blood T cells in healthy people across ages. Findings and limits, study-wide: Roughly linear declines in TCR beta diversity per million T cells occurred with age.

The V and J ends lost 6 bases and 4 bases respectively, with 19 bases between them. The CDR3 has 14 amino acids. The germline V gene has CDR1 DFQATT and CDR2 SNEGSKA (reference sequence). Per sample, a minimum of 6.5 million PBMCs were isolated. Per sample, extraction of total RNA gave at least 6 micrograms in every case. A sample-barcoded 5' primer and a J-beta primer mix were used in a second PCR of roughly 7 to 11 cycles. Unique molecular identifiers of 12 random nucleotides labeled each cDNA. One entry per CDR3 protein results from TCRdb running MiXCR on the 5' RACE reads. The table has about 580,000 distinct CDR3 sequences, less than 60% seen once.

The rearrangement uses TRBV20-1 and TRBJ2-7; possible D gene TRBD2, 5 bases. Sequencing was carried out using blood. This receptor was obtained from an elderly man in good health. The CDR3 region is CSAANTGKWYEQYF. The CDR3 nucleotides read TGCAGTGCGGCGAATACGGGGAAGTGGTACGAGCAGTACTTC.